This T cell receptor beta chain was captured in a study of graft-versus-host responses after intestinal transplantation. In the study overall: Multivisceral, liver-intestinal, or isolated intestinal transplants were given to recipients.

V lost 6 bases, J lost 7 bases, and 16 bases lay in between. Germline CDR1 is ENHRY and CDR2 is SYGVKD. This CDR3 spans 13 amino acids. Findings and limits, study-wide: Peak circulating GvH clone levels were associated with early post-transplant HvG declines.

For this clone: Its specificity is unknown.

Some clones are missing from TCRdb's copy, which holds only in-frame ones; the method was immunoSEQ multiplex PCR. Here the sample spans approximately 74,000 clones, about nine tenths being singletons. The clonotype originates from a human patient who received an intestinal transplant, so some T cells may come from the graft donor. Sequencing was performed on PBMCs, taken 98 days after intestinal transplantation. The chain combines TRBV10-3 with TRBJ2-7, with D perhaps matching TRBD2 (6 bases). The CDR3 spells CAIRGTFLKEQYF. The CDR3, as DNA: TGTGCCATCAGAGGGACTTTCCTTAAGGAGCAGTACTTC.